A single sample is the source of the 20 T cell receptor beta chains below, sequenced in a study of somatic mutations in cytotoxic T cells in rheumatoid arthritis. TCRdb's table, derived via immunoSEQ multiplex PCR, lists solely in-frame clones and lacks some. The data contain under 20,000 clones, about nine tenths of them seen just once; the ten biggest clones take up around 16%. Sequencing was carried out using CD8+ T cells sorted from blood. Receptors originate from a man aged 40-49 years in good health.

The J gene is TRBJ2-3, the V gene TRBV27; TRBD2 might be the D (7 bases). The CDR3 is made up of 16 amino acids. From germline, CDR1 is MNHEY and CDR2 SMNVEV (reference sequence). Trimming pared 5 bases from V and 7 bases from J, leaving 22 bases between. CDR3 protein: CASSPLGGGLRNTQYF. The CDR3 DNA reads TGTGCCAGCAGTCCTCTGGGCGGGGGCCTTAGGAATACGCAGTATTTT.

The table lists this clone with a few counts. The chain couples TRBV15 to TRBJ2-5, with 7 bases identical to TRBD2. V shed 4 bases and J 9 bases; nucleotides not matched to a gene: 5. CDR3 length: 12 amino acids. The germline V gene has CDR1 LNHNV and CDR2 YYDKDF (reference sequence). CDR3 DNA sequence: TGTGCCACCAGCACGGGCGCGGGGGCCCAGTACTTC. Its translation: CATSTGAGAQYF.

V and J are TRBV6-6 and TRBJ1-1; no firm D call. Germline V gene sequence: CDR1 MNHNY, CDR2 SVGAGI (reference sequence). This CDR3 spans 16 amino acids. Trimming removed 2 bases at V and 0 bases at J, with 13 bases between. CDR3 coding DNA: TGTGCCAGCAGTTACAGGTGGGATACCATGAACACTGAAGCTTTCTTT. Its protein product is CASSYRWDTMNTEAFF.

The CDR3 coding sequence is TGTGCCAGCACTGCGGGAGGCCATGCAGATACGCAGTATTTT. This encodes CASTAGGHADTQYF. The V gene is TRBV7-9, the J gene TRBJ2-3; 8 nucleotides agree with TRBD2. V was pared by 7 bases and J by 4 bases, with 7 bases of the junction left unmatched. The CDR3 covers 14 residues. Germline-derived CDR1 and CDR2 are SEHNR and FQNEAQ (reference sequence).

This clone was picked up a small number of times. The chain has TRBV9 and TRBJ2-7; D ambiguous. The CDR3 has 11 residues. Per germline, CDR1 SGDLS and CDR2 YYNGEE. V lost 0 bases, J lost 6 bases, and 4 bases lay in between. The CDR3 DNA reads as TGTGCCAGCAGCGTAGTGAGCGAGCAGTACTTC. Its protein product is CASSVVSEQYF.

This rearrangement joins TRBV6-1 to TRBJ2-5; D may be TRBD1 or TRBD2 (5 bases each). The CDR3 has 13 residues. Trimming left V 5 bases short and J 12 bases short, with 19 bases between. Germline V gives CDR1 MNHNS, CDR2 SASEGT. CDR3 in DNA: TGTGCCAGCAGTAAGGGACCCGACTACCCCAAGTACTTC. Its protein product is CASSKGPDYPKYF.

CDR3 in amino acids: CASSSGTRSSYEQYF. The CDR3 nucleotides are TGTGCCAGCAGTTCTGGGACTAGGAGCTCCTACGAGCAGTACTTC. The chain joins TRBV28 to TRBJ2-7; 8 nucleotides match TRBD2. Germline CDR1 is MDHEN and CDR2 is SYDVKM. This CDR3 contains 15 residues. J gave up 0 bases and V 4 bases, and 5 bases lay outside the gene matches.

This sequence joins TRBV6-6 and TRBJ2-1; the match to TRBD1 covers 7 bases. The CDR3 is made up of 14 amino acids. V was pared by 10 bases and J by 4 bases, with 10 bases of the junction left unmatched. Germline values: CDR1 MNHNY, CDR2 SVGAGI (reference sequence). Here the CDR3 DNA reads TGTGCCACTCTTACAGGGGCCCTATACAATGAGCAGTTCTTC. Residues: CATLTGALYNEQFF.

The V call is TRBV11-2, the J call TRBJ2-7, with 10 bases fitting TRBD1. With V trimmed by 2 bases and J by 4 bases, 8 bases remained unmatched. The length of the CDR3 is 16 residues. Germline CDR1 and CDR2: SGHAT and FQNNGV. The CDR3 DNA follows: TGTGCCAGCAGCTTAATGGGACAGGGGTATATATACGAGCAGTACTTC. This gives the protein CASSLMGQGYIYEQYF.

This rearrangement joins TRBV27 to TRBJ1-4; D is ambiguous. Trimming took 6 bases from V and 7 from J, leaving 18 bases between them. Germline V lookup: CDR1 MNHEY, CDR2 SMNVEV (reference sequence). The CDR3 runs 15 residues. CDR3 in amino acids: CASSPTPGEGEKLFF. The CDR3 DNA sequence: TGTGCCAGCAGCCCGACACCGGGAGAGGGTGAAAAACTGTTTTTT.

This chain links TRBV11-2 with TRBJ2-1; D uncertain. The CDR3 has 12 residues. From germline, CDR1 is SGHAT and CDR2 FQNNGV. V was pared by 1 base and J by 6 bases, with 4 bases between. The CDR3 DNA sequence: TGTGCCAGCAGCTTAGCGGGCAATGAGCAGTTCTTC. Translating gives CASSLAGNEQFF.

The rearrangement joins TRBV7-9 to TRBJ2-7; 10 nucleotides line up with TRBD2. CDR3 length: 14 residues. In germline, CDR1 is SEHNR, CDR2 FQNEAQ (reference sequence). Germline trimming cut 2 bases from V and 6 bases from J; bases unmatched to any gene: 4. The CDR3 nucleotides are TGTGCCAGCAGCTTATATCTAGCGGGAGTCGAGCAGTACTTC. Residues: CASSLYLAGVEQYF.

V is TRBV4-3 and J is TRBJ2-3; TRBD2 matches 9 bases. CDR3 length: 15 residues. Germline-derived CDR1 and CDR2 are LGHNA and YSLEER. J lost 7 bases, V lost 5 bases, and 10 bases had no gene match. CDR3 sequence (DNA): TGCGCCAGCAGCTATACTAGCGGGCCCCGGCATACGCAGTATTTT. It translates to CASSYTSGPRHTQYF.

This clone showed up just once. The chain uses TRBV7-9 and TRBJ1-1; D uncertain. CDR1 and CDR2 (germline): SEHNR, FQNEAQ (reference sequence). Trimming removed 0 bases from V and 2 bases from J, with 10 bases in between. This CDR3 is 15 amino acids long. The DNA for the CDR3 is TGTGCCAGCAGCTTAGCTTTCGGAGGCAACACTGAAGCTTTCTTT. This sequence encodes CASSLAFGGNTEAFF.

This chain joins TRBV6-5 and TRBJ1-5; D perhaps matches TRBD1 (5 bases). Trimming removed 6 bases from V and 16 bases from J, with 19 bases in between. The CDR3 contains 12 residues. Germline V gene data show CDR1 as MNHEY and CDR2 as SVGAGI. CDR3 amino acids: CASRGGTNVYHF. In DNA form, the CDR3 reads TGTGCCAGCAGGGGGGGGACCAACGTCTACCATTTT.

The chain joins TRBV13 to TRBJ2-5; a weak D match, TRBD1 (6 bases). Germline V CDR1 and CDR2: PRHDT, FYEKMQ (reference sequence). The V end was cut by 4 bases, the J end by 0 bases, with 12 bases between. The CDR3 has 15 residues. CDR3 protein: CASSSARQDQETQYF. The CDR3 region has the DNA TGTGCCAGCAGCTCGGCGCGACAGGACCAAGAGACCCAGTACTTC.

J is TRBJ2-5 and V is TRBV4-3; no definite D call. The V end was cut by 1 base, the J end by 5 bases, with 14 bases between. The CDR3 is 15 amino acids. CDR1 and CDR2 from the germline V gene are LGHNA and YSLEER. CDR3 nucleotide sequence: TGCGCCAGCAGCCAAGGGTCCGGTAGCAGGGAGACCCAGTACTTC. Translating it yields CASSQGSGSRETQYF.

This sequence joins TRBV27 and TRBJ2-7; D is possibly TRBD1 or TRBD2 (5 bases each). The V gene's germline CDR1 is MNHEY and CDR2 SMNVEV (reference sequence). V was shortened by 10 bases and J by 2 bases, with 15 bases between the two germline ends. This CDR3 region has 13 residues. CDR3 bases: TGTGCCACCCGGGGCGGCAGTACCTACGAGCAGTACTTC. Its protein is CATRGGSTYEQYF.

The rearrangement links TRBV7-9 to TRBJ2-5, with no clear D. The CDR3 runs to 13 residues. Germline V gene data show CDR1 as SEHNR and CDR2 as FQNEAQ (reference sequence). V was cut by 5 bases and J by 0 bases, with 7 bases left in between. CDR3 sequence reads: CASSPPYQETQYF. CDR3 DNA: TGTGCCAGCAGCCCCCCGTACCAAGAGACCCAGTACTTC.

The V call is TRBV27, the J call TRBJ2-5; D is perhaps TRBD1 or TRBD2 (6 bases each). The CDR3 contains 14 residues. With 2 bases removed from V and 4 bases from J, the gap between germline ends came to 11 bases. The germline V gene has CDR1 MNHEY and CDR2 SMNVEV (reference sequence). The CDR3 DNA sequence: TGTGCCAGCAGTTTACGGGGGCGCCGAGAGACCCAGTACTTC. This encodes CASSLRGRRETQYF.